Below, 17 T cell receptor beta chains from the same sample are listed, as sequenced in a study of control samples from healthy donors and cancer patients. Using immunoSEQ multiplex PCR, the repertoire was profiled, and TCRdb retains in-frame clones only, with some absent. The data hold some 100,000 clones, with 92% observed a single time. The sequenced sample consisted of blood. These receptors originate from a human donor in good health. The donor label of this sample is uncertain.

The rearrangement joins TRBV23-1 to TRBJ2-7; TRBD1 matches 7 bases. TRBV23-1 belongs to the ORF category, with a function that is uncertain. The CDR3 is made up of 16 amino acids. Trimming at V came to 4 bases and at J to 0 bases, leaving 9 bases not matched to a gene. The CDR3 region is CASSRYRDSVSYEQYF. The DNA of the CDR3 is TGCGCCAGCAGTCGATACCGGGACAGCGTCTCCTACGAGCAGTACTTC.

The chain links TRBV12-3 or TRBV12-4 to TRBJ1-2; no reliable D call. This CDR3 comprises 12 residues. The germline V and J ends were trimmed by 6 bases and 4 bases, with 9 bases remaining between them. The CDR3 here is CASRQNVYGYTF. The DNA for the CDR3 is TGTGCCAGCAGACAAAACGTCTATGGCTACACCTTC.

This chain uses TRBV19 with TRBJ1-5; TRBD1 agrees at 10 bases. V dropped 5 bases and J dropped 2; count of bases not matched to a gene: 12. This CDR3 is built from 18 residues. Germline values: CDR1 LNHDA, CDR2 SQIVND (reference sequence). CDR3: CASSPTRQGARGNQPQHF. Written as DNA, the CDR3 is TGTGCCAGTAGTCCCACCCGACAGGGGGCAAGAGGCAATCAGCCCCAGCATTTT.

The rearrangement uses TRBV2 and TRBJ2-1, with D possibly matching TRBD1 (6 bases). CDR3 length equals 16 residues. Per the germline V gene, CDR1 is SNHLY and CDR2 is FYNNEI. Trimming took 0 bases from V and 0 from J, leaving 9 bases between them. The chain's CDR3 is CASSEAGQPSYNEQFF. CDR3 in DNA: TGTGCCAGCAGTGAAGCTGGACAGCCCTCCTACAATGAGCAGTTCTTC.

The genes are TRBV7-7 and TRBJ2-1, with a tentative D call TRBD1 (6 bases). This CDR3 has 19 amino acids. CDR1 and CDR2 (germline): SSHAT, FNYEAQ (reference sequence). V was trimmed by 3 bases and J by 0 bases, leaving 21 bases between them. The CDR3 protein is CASSFLPVGHPSSYNEQFF. As DNA, the CDR3 is TGTGCCAGCAGCTTCCTTCCCGTGGGACACCCTAGCTCCTACAATGAGCAGTTCTTC.

A few counts support this clone. This rearrangement joins TRBV12-3 or TRBV12-4 to TRBJ2-3; D unresolved. The V and J ends lost 5 bases and 1 base respectively, with 4 bases between them. The CDR3 consists of 12 residues. CDR3 DNA sequence: TGTGCCAGCAGTCCACGCACAGATACGCAGTATTTT. Translated: CASSPRTDTQYF.

The rearrangement joins TRBV28 to TRBJ1-3, with a weak D call TRBD1 (5 bases). V was clipped by 5 bases and J by 8 bases, with 19 bases between them. This CDR3 has 15 amino acids. Germline loops: CDR1 MDHEN, CDR2 SYDVKM. CDR3 protein: CASSPRQFGGDTIYF. CDR3 bases: TGTGCCAGCAGTCCAAGACAGTTCGGGGGAGACACCATATATTTT.

In nucleotides, the CDR3 is TGTGCCAGCTCCTTCCGCTCCCTAACAGGGGAGGGTCAGCCCCAGCATTTT. It is translated as CASSFRSLTGEGQPQHF. V is TRBV18 and J is TRBJ1-5, with TRBD1 matching 7 bases. CDR3 length: 17 amino acids. V was pared by 6 bases and J by 6 bases, with 17 bases of the junction left unmatched. The germline gives CDR1 KGHSH, CDR2 LQKENI.

The chain combines TRBV3-1 (or the pseudogene TRBV3-2) with TRBJ2-3, with TRBD2 matching 10 bases. Germline V CDR1 and CDR2: LGHDT, YNNKEL (reference sequence). V lost 0 bases and J lost 1; bases outside the gene matches: 4. The CDR3 runs to 17 residues. The CDR3 sequence is CASSQDPSGGGTDTQYF. The CDR3 DNA reads TGTGCCAGCAGCCAAGACCCCAGCGGGGGGGGCACAGATACGCAGTATTTT.

This clone was recorded once. V usage is TRBV25-1 and J usage is TRBJ2-7; perhaps D is TRBD1 or TRBD2 (6 bases each). Trimming left V 4 bases short and J 5 bases short, with 18 bases between. Germline-derived CDR1 and CDR2 are MGHDK and SYGVNS. The CDR3 is 15 amino acids. CDR3 in amino acids: CASSGPSGASNEQYF. CDR3 sequence (DNA): TGTGCCAGCAGTGGGCCCTCGGGGGCGTCCAACGAGCAGTACTTC.

V usage is TRBV12-3 or TRBV12-4 and J usage is TRBJ2-1; unclear D gene. V lost 7 bases and J lost 6, with 13 bases in between. The CDR3 sequence is 13 residues long. CDR3 DNA: TGTGCCAGCACCGACGGCCCACCCAATGAGCAGTTCTTC. Translated: CASTDGPPNEQFF.

V gene TRBV11-2 combines with J gene TRBJ2-4; the match to TRBD1 covers 9 bases. Trimming cost V 2 bases and J 2 bases; bases outside gene matches: 13. CDR1 and CDR2 (germline): SGHAT, FQNNGV. There are 19 residues in the CDR3. The CDR3 loop is CASSLHPDRGIMTKNIQYF. CDR3 DNA sequence: TGTGCCAGCAGCTTACACCCGGACAGGGGAATTATGACCAAAAACATTCAGTACTTC.

V is TRBV5-1 and J is TRBJ2-2, with 11 positions matching TRBD1. V gave up 5 bases and J gave up 7 bases; unmatched junction bases: 10. Germline V gives CDR1 SGHRS, CDR2 YFSETQ. The CDR3 is made up of 16 amino acids. In DNA form, the CDR3 reads TGCGCCAGCAGACCACCCCGGACAGGGGGCGTCGGGGAGCTGTTTTTT. It translates to CASRPPRTGGVGELFF. The whole variable domain, filled in from reference TRBV5-1 and TRBJ2-2, reads KAGVTQTPRYLIKTRGQQVTLSCSPISGHRSVSWYQQTPGQGLQFLFEYFSETQRNKGNFPGRFSGRQFSNSRSEMNVSTLELGDSALYLCASRPPRTGGVGELFFGEGSRLTVL.

Turning to this clone: In the same sample, other DNA sequences code for this CDR3. The chain recombines TRBV7-9 with TRBJ1-4; 9 bases agree with TRBD1. The CDR3 contains 15 residues. The junction had 3 bases not matched to a gene; V was cut back by 2 bases and J by 5 bases. Germline V gene sequence: CDR1 SEHNR, CDR2 FQNEAQ (reference sequence). The CDR3 reads CASSLSTGGNEKLFF. CDR3 bases: TGTGCCAGCAGCTTATCGACAGGGGGAAATGAAAAACTGTTTTTT.

The genes are TRBV11-2 and TRBJ2-3; D uncertain. Germline V lookup: CDR1 SGHAT, CDR2 FQNNGV. CDR3 length equals 16 residues. Trimming removed 5 bases from V and 1 base from J, with 16 bases in between. CDR3 protein: CASSHLSYGRTDTQYF. In DNA, the CDR3 is TGTGCCAGCAGCCACCTCTCCTACGGGCGCACAGATACGCAGTATTTT.

In its sample, this clone was seen once. The chain is built from TRBV5-6 and TRBJ2-1; D is unclear. CDR1 is SGHDT, CDR2 YYEEEE, per germline. Trimming left V 4 bases short and J 10 bases short, with 12 bases between. The CDR3 length is 12 residues. CDR3 DNA: TGTGCCAGCAGCCAAGTCCGGGCGGAGCAGTTCTTC. Its protein is CASSQVRAEQFF.

This clone was found once. This rearrangement joins TRBV7-8 to TRBJ1-2, with 8 bases identical to TRBD1. The V segment lost 1 base and the J segment 0 bases; nucleotides outside the gene matches: 4. CDR3 size: 16 residues. CDR1 is SGHVS, CDR2 FQNEAQ, per germline. The CDR3 DNA is TGTGCCAGCAGCTTAGGGGACAGGAGCCCTAACTATGGCTACACCTTC. It is translated as CASSLGDRSPNYGYTF.